One and the same sample provided the 3 T cell receptor beta chains below, sequenced in a study of control samples from healthy donors and cancer patients. Clones were sequenced by immunoSEQ multiplex PCR, and TCRdb holds only the in-frame ones, with some missing. The data show under 130,000 clones, with approximately 90% seen just once and approximately 19% held by the top ten. Sample: PBMCs. These receptors originate from a man between 60 and 75 years old with lung cancer.

This chain uses TRBV6-1 with TRBJ1-2, with a tentative D call TRBD1 (5 bases). In germline, CDR1 is MNHNS, CDR2 SASEGT. Trimming removed 3 bases from V and 3 bases from J, with 11 bases in between. The CDR3 is 14 residues long. DNA of the CDR3: TGTGCCAGCAGTGATGTCGGGGGAGACTATGGCTACACCTTC. This encodes CASSDVGGDYGYTF.

This sequence joins TRBV7-8 and TRBJ1-5; D is unresolved. The CDR3 spans 14 residues. Germline lookup yields CDR1 SGHVS and CDR2 FQNEAQ. Trimming cost V 1 base and J 3 bases, with 7 bases left between them. Written as DNA, the CDR3 is TGTGCCAGCAGCTTAGGGGCCTCCAATCAGCCCCAGCATTTT. It yields the protein CASSLGASNQPQHF. The whole variable domain, filled in from reference TRBV7-8 and TRBJ1-5, reads GAGVSQSPRYKVAKRGQDVALRCDPISGHVSLFWYQQALGQGPEFLTYFQNEAQLDKSGLPSDRFFAERPEGSVSTLKIQRTQQEDSAVYLCASSLGASNQPQHFGDGTRLSIL.

V usage is TRBV7-9 and J usage is TRBJ2-5; the D gene is possibly TRBD1 (6 bases). The CDR3 totals 19 residues. Trimming cost V 1 base and J 3 bases, with 24 bases left between them. In germline, CDR1 is SEHNR, CDR2 FQNEAQ (reference sequence). This CDR3 is CASSLGLIAGAVPEETQYF. CDR3 sequence (DNA): TGTGCCAGCAGCTTAGGTCTTATTGCAGGGGCTGTACCTGAAGAGACCCAGTACTTC. The whole variable domain, remainder taken from reference TRBV7-9 and TRBJ2-5, is DTGVSQNPRHKITKRGQNVTFRCDPISEHNRLYWYRQTLGQGPEFLTYFQNEAQLEKSRLLSDRFSAERPKGSFSTLEIQRTEQGDSAMYLCASSLGLIAGAVPEETQYFGPGTRLLVL.